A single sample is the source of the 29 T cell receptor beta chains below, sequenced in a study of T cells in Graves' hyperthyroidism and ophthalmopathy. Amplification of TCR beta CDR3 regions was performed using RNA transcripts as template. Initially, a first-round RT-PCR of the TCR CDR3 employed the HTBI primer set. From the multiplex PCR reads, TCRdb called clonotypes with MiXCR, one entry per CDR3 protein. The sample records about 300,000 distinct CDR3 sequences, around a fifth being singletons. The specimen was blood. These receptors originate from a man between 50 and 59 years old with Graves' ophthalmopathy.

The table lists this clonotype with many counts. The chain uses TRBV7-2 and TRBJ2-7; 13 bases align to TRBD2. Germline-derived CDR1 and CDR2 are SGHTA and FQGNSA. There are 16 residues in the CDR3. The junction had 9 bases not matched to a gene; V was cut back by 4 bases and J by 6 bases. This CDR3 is CASSSTSGRGGPEQYF. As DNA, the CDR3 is TGTGCCAGCAGCTCAACTAGCGGGAGGGGCGGGCCCGAGCAGTACTTC.

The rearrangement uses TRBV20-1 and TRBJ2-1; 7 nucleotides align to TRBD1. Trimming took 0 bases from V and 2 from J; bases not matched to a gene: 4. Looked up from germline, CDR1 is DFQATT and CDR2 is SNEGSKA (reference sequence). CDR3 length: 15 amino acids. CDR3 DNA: TGCAGTGCTAGAGAGATACAGGGGACCTACAATGAGCAGTTCTTC. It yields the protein CSAREIQGTYNEQFF.

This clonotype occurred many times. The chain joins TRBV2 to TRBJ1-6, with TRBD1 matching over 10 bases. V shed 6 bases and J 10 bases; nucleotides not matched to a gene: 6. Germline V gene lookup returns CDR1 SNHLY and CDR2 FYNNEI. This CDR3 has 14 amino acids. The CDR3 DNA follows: TGTGCCAGCAGCCTAGGACAGGGGGGCTCACCCCTCCACTTT. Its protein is CASSLGQGGSPLHF.

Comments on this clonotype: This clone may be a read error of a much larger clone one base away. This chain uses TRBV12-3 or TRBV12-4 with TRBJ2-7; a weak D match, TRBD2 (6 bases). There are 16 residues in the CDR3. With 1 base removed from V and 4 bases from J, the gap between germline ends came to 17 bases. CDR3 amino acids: CASSLGLAMQGYEQYF. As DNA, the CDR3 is TGTGCCAGCAGTTTAGGGCTAGCGATGCAAGGGTACGAGCAGTACTTC.

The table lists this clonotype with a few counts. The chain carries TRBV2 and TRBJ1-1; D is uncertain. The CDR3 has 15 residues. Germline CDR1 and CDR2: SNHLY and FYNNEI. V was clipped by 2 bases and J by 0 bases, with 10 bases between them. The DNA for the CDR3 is TGTGCCAGCAGTGAAATTGCTGAGGTGAACACTGAAGCTTTCTTT. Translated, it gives CASSEIAEVNTEAFF.

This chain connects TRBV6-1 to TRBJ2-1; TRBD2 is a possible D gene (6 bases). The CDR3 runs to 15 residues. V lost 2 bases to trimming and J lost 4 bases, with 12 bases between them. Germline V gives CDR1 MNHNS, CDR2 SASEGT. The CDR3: CASSESSDPYNEQFF. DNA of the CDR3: TGTGCCAGCAGTGAATCTAGCGACCCTTACAATGAGCAGTTCTTC.

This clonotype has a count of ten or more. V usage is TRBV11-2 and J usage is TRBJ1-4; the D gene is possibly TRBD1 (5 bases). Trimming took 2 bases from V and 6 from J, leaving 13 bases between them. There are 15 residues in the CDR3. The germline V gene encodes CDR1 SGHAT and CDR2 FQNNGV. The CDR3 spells CASSLKYGGDEKLFF. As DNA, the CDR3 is TGTGCCAGCAGCTTAAAGTATGGGGGTGATGAAAAACTGTTTTTT.

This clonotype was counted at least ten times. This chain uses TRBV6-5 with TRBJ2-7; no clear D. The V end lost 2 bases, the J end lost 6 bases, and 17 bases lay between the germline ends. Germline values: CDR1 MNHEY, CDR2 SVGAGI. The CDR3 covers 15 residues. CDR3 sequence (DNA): TGTGCCAGCAGTTACCCTTTTCGGGTTTCCGGCGAGCAGTACTTC. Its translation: CASSYPFRVSGEQYF.

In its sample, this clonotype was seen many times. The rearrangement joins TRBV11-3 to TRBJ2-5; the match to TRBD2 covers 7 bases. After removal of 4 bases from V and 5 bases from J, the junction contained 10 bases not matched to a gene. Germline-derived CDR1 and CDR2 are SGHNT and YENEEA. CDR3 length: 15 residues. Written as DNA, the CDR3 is TGTGCCAGCAGCTCCCCCCGCGGGGGTGCGGAGACCCAGTACTTC. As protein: CASSSPRGGAETQYF.

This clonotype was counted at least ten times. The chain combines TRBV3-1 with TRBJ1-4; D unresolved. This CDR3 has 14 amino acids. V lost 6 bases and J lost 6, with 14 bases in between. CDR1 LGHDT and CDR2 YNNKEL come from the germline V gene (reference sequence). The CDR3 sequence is CASRQEGGHEKLFF. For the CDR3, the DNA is TGTGCCAGCAGGCAGGAAGGAGGTCATGAAAAACTGTTTTTT.

Written as DNA, the CDR3 is TGTGCCAGCAGTAGCCGGGACATCCTATACGAGCAGTACTTC. Translated: CASSSRDILYEQYF. This chain links TRBV12-3 or TRBV12-4 with TRBJ2-7; maybe TRBD1 (6 bases). Trimming stripped 5 bases from V and 4 bases from J, with 15 bases between. The CDR3 has 14 amino acids.

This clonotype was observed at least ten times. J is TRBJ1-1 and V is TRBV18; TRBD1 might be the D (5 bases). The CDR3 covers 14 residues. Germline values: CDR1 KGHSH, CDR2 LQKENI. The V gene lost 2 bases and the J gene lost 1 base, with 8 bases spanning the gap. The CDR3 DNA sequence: TGTGCCAGCTCACCATCTCAGGGGAACACTGAAGCTTTCTTT. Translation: CASSPSQGNTEAFF.

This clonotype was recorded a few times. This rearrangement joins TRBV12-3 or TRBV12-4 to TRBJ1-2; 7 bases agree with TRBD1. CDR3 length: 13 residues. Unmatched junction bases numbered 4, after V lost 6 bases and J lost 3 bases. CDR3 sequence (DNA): TGTGCCAGCAGCCGCACAGGGGACTATGGCTACACCTTC. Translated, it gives CASSRTGDYGYTF.

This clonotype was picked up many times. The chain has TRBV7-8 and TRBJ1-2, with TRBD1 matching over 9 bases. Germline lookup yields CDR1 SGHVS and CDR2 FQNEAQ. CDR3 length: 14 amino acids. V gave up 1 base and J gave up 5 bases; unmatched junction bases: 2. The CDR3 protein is CASSLGGTGYGYTF. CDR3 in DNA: TGTGCCAGCAGCTTAGGTGGGACAGGGTATGGCTACACCTTC.

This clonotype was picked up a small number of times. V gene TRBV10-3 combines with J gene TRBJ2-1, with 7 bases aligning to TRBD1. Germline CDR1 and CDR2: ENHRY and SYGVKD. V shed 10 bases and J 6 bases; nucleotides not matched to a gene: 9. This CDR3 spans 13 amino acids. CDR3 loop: CATTGRSSNEQFF. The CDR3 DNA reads TGTGCCACGACAGGGCGATCGAGCAATGAGCAGTTCTTC.

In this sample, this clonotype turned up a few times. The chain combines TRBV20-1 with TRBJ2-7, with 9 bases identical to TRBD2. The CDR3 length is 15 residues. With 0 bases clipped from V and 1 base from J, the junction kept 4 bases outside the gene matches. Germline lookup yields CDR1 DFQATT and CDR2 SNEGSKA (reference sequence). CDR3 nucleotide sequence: TGCAGTGCTAGAGATGCTAGCGGGATTTCCTACGAGCAGTACTTC. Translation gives CSARDASGISYEQYF.

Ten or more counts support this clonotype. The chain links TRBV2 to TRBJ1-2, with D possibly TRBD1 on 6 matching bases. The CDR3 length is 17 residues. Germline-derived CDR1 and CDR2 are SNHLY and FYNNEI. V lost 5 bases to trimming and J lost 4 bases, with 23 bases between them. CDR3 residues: CASSPNRSGQPPYGYTF. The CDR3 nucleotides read TGTGCCAGCAGTCCAAACAGATCGGGACAACCTCCCTATGGCTACACCTTC.

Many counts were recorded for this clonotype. The CDR3 DNA is TGTGCCAGCTCACCGACACAGGGCTACGAGCAGTACTTC. It codes for CASSPTQGYEQYF. The rearrangement links TRBV18 to TRBJ2-7; TRBD1 might be the D (6 bases). Germline CDR1 and CDR2: KGHSH and LQKENI. CDR3 size: 13 residues. Trimming left V 3 bases short and J 3 bases short, with 9 bases between.

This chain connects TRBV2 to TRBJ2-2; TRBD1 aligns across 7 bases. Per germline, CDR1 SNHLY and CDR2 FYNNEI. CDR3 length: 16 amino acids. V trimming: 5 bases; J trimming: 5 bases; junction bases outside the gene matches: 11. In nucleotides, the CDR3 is TGTGCCAGCAGTTCCACCCTACAGGGGTTGACCGGGGAGCTGTTTTTT. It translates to CASSSTLQGLTGELFF.

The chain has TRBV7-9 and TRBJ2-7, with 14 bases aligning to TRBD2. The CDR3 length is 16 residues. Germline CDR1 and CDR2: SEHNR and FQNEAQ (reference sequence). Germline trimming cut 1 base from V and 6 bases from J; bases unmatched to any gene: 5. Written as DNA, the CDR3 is TGTGCCAGCAGCTTAGAGGTCGGACTAGCGGGAGGCGAGCAGTACTTC. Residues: CASSLEVGLAGGEQYF.

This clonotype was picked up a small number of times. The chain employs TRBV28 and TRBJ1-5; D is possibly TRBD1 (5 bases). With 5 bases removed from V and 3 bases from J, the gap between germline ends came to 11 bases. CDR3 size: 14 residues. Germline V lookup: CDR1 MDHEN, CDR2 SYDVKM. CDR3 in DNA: TGTGCCAGCAGTCTTGGGGGTATCAATCAGCCCCAGCATTTT. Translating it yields CASSLGGINQPQHF. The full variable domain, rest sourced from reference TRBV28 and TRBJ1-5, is DVKVTQSSRYLVKRTGEKVFLECVQDMDHENMFWYRQDPGLGLRLIYFSYDVKMKEKGDIPEGYSVSREKKERFSLILESASTNQTSMYLCASSLGGINQPQHFGDGTRLSIL.

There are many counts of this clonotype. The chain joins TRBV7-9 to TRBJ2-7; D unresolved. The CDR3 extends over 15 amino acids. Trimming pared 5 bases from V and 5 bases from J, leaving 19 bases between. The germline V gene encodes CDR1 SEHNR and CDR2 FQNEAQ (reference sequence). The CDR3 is CASSDRTGLGDEQYF. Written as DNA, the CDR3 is TGTGCCAGCAGCGACCGGACCGGTCTTGGTGACGAGCAGTACTTC.

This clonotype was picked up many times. CDR3 residues: CASSLEAGRNQPQHF. For the CDR3, the DNA is TGCGCCAGCAGCTTGGAGGCAGGGCGGAATCAGCCCCAGCATTTT. The genes are TRBV5-1 and TRBJ1-5; tentatively, D is TRBD1 (5 bases). V shed 0 bases and J shed 4 bases, with 11 bases lying between them. The CDR3 sequence is 15 residues long. Germline CDR1 reads SGHRS; CDR2 reads YFSETQ. Variable domain in full (rest from reference TRBV5-1 and TRBJ1-5): KAGVTQTPRYLIKTRGQQVTLSCSPISGHRSVSWYQQTPGQGLQFLFEYFSETQRNKGNFPGRFSGRQFSNSRSEMNVSTLELGDSALYLCASSLEAGRNQPQHFGDGTRLSIL.

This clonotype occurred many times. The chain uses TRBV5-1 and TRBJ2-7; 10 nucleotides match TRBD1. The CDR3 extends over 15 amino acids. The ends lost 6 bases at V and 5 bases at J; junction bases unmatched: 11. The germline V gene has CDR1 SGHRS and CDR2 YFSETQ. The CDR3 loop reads CASNPTGTGANEQYF. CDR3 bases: TGCGCCAGCAACCCTACCGGGACAGGGGCTAACGAGCAGTACTTC.

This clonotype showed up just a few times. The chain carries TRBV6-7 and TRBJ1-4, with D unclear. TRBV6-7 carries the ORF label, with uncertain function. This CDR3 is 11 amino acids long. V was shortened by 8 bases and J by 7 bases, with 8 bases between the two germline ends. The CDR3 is CASYPGEKLFF. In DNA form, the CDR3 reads TGTGCCAGCTATCCCGGTGAAAAACTGTTTTTT.

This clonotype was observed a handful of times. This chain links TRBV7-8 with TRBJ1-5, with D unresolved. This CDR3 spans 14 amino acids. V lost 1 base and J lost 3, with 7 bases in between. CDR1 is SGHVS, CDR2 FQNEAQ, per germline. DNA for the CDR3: TGTGCCAGCAGCTTAGACGGTTACAATCAGCCCCAGCATTTT. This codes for CASSLDGYNQPQHF.

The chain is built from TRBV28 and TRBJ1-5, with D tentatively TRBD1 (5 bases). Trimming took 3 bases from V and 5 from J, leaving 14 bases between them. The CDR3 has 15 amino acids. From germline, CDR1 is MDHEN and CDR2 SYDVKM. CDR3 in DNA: TGTGCCAGCAGTTTTATGGGCAGGGCGTATCAGCCCCAGCATTTT. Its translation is CASSFMGRAYQPQHF.

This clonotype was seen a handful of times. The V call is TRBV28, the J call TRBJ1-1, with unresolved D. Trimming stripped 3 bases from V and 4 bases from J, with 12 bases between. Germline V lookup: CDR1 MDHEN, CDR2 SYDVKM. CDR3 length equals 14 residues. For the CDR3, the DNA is TGTGCCAGCAGTTTGCTTTTGGTGGGCACTGAAGCTTTCTTT. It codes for CASSLLLVGTEAFF.

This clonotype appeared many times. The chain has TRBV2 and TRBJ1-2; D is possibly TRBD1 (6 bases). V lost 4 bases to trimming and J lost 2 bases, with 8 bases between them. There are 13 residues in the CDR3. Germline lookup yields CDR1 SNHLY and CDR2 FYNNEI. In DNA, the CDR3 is TGTGCCAGCAGTGTAGGGGGGAACTATGGCTACACCTTC. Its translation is CASSVGGNYGYTF.